This T cell receptor (beta chain) was observed in a study of a mutant IDH1 vaccine in newly diagnosed glioma. Study-wide results and caveats: Shifts in the top peripheral T cell clonotypes seemed unrelated to pseudoprogression.

Concerning this clone: Its antigen is still unknown. Other DNA sequences in the sample encode the same CDR3.

Time point defined: week 11, during vaccination. Every single dose of the vaccine, 300 ug of mutant IDH1 20-mer peptide, came with topical imiquimod. Sequencing used immunoSEQ multiplex PCR; TCRdb keeps in-frame clones, though not all of them. In the table there are 110,000 or so clones, roughly 90% of which are singletons. The sample in question was PBMCs, obtained from a glioma patient whose treatment included an IDH1 peptide vaccine. The receptor's source is a woman aged 45-60 years with glioma.

The CDR3 coding sequence is TGTGCCAGCTCACGGGGACTAACCTCCTACGAGCAGTACTTC. Translation gives CASSRGLTSYEQYF. The chain uses TRBV18 and TRBJ2-7; 7 bases fit TRBD2. The CDR3 loop spans 14 amino acids. V trimming: 4 bases; J trimming: 0 bases; junction bases outside the gene matches: 3. The germline V gene has CDR1 KGHSH and CDR2 LQKENI.